This TCR beta chain stems from a study of blood T cell repertoires in COVID-19. Study details: The United States, Italy and Spain were the sources of the acute and convalescent COVID-19 samples.

Germline-derived CDR1 and CDR2 are SNHLY and FYNNEI. The CDR3 consists of 17 residues. The junction had 7 bases not matched to a gene; V was cut back by 5 bases and J by 4 bases. The authors' processing: Estimation of nucleated cell counts relied on the amplification of reference gene primers. Method: immunoSEQ multiplex PCR; TCRdb's copy keeps in-frame clones and lacks some. The V and J calls and clone size were taken over from that table, and D and trimming were inferred from the DNA. The sample comprises roughly 70,000 clones, 75% to 95% of which are singletons, and 13% rests with the top ten. The source is a human donor with active COVID-19. The donor label of this sample is uncertain. This chain connects TRBV2 to TRBJ2-2; 13 nucleotides align to TRBD2. The sample comprised peripheral blood. CDR3 region: CASSSGLAGVRTGELFF. CDR3 in DNA: TGTGCCAGCAGTTCTGGACTAGCGGGAGTTCGCACCGGGGAGCTGTTTTTT.